This TCR beta chain was recorded in a study of blood T cell repertoires in COVID-19. Whole-study context: Samples taken during acute and convalescent COVID-19 were collected in the United States, Italy and Spain. Sources were T cells, B-cell-depleted T cells, or PBMCs; the material itself was cDNA or gDNA.

V was clipped by 2 bases and J by 6 bases, with 5 bases between them. The CDR3 is 12 amino acids. The V gene's germline CDR1 is MNHNS and CDR2 SASEGT. Original analysis: Amplification of reference gene primers was used by the study to estimate nucleated cell counts. Some clones are missing from TCRdb's copy, which holds only in-frame ones; the method was immunoSEQ multiplex PCR. V and J calls and clone size are as listed in that table; D and trimming were resolved from the DNA. The sample holds around 81,000 clones, approximately 86% seen once. The specimen was peripheral blood. The V gene is TRBV6-1, the J gene TRBJ2-1; D call uncertain. This receptor was identified in a woman aged 55-70 years with acute or convalescent COVID-19. The CDR3 DNA is TGTGCCAGCAGTGAATTTAGCAATGAGCAGTTCTTC. Its protein product is CASSEFSNEQFF.